These 30 T cell receptor beta chains share one sample of origin, sequenced in a study of control samples from healthy donors and cancer patients. This table comes from immunoSEQ multiplex PCR, and its TCRdb copy is limited to in-frame clones, with some not included. Counted here are around 100,000 clones, roughly 90% occurring once; the ten biggest clones make up about 20%. The sequencing sample was made of PBMCs. The receptors originated from a man aged 60 to 69 with lung cancer.

V is TRBV5-1 and J is TRBJ1-2; D call uncertain. V was trimmed by 0 bases and J by 7 bases, leaving 10 bases between them. Germline lookup yields CDR1 SGHRS and CDR2 YFSETQ. This CDR3 contains 13 residues. As DNA, the CDR3 is TGCGCCAGCAGCTTGGATTCTCAGTTTGGCTACACCTTC. It yields the protein CASSLDSQFGYTF.

V usage is TRBV7-3 and J usage is TRBJ2-2, with TRBD1 identical over 9 bases. The CDR3 consists of 16 residues. Germline V gives CDR1 SGHTA, CDR2 FQGTGA. Trimming cost V 3 bases and J 6 bases; bases outside gene matches: 8. The CDR3 sequence: CASSFTGTGRAGELFF. Written as DNA, the CDR3 is TGTGCCAGCAGCTTTACCGGGACAGGGCGGGCCGGGGAGCTGTTTTTT.

This clone occurred once. J is TRBJ2-1 and V is TRBV6-5; D is perhaps TRBD1 (6 bases). This CDR3 is built from 14 residues. V was cut by 2 bases and J by 5 bases, with 10 bases left in between. From germline, CDR1 is MNHEY and CDR2 SVGAGI. The CDR3 loop reads CASSYSQGNNEQFF. The DNA of the CDR3 is TGTGCCAGCAGTTACAGTCAGGGGAACAATGAGCAGTTCTTC.

The rearrangement uses TRBV6-5 and TRBJ1-3, with D perhaps TRBD1 (6 bases). CDR1 MNHEY and CDR2 SVGAGI come from the germline V gene. This CDR3 spans 15 amino acids. V was pared by 8 bases and J by 2 bases, with 16 bases between. CDR3 sequence (DNA): TGTGCCAGCCGTCGCTCAGGGGAGCCTGGAAACACCATATATTTT. Translating gives CASRRSGEPGNTIYF.

Details on this clone: The junction does not match germline at one end; this may be a read error. Within the sample, other DNA sequences also encode this same CDR3. The chain joins TRBV7-3 to TRBJ2-2, with D perhaps matching TRBD2 (7 bases). Germline V CDR1 and CDR2: SGHTA, FQGTGA. The CDR3 contains 14 residues. The CDR3 here is CASSLTGGPGELFF. As DNA, the CDR3 is TGTGCCAGCAGCCTAACCGGGGGGCCCGGGGAGCTGTTTTTT.

The chain has TRBV5-1 and TRBJ1-2, with TRBD1 matching over 9 bases. The V gene's germline CDR1 is SGHRS and CDR2 YFSETQ. This CDR3 is built from 15 residues. The junction had 11 bases not matched to a gene; V was cut back by 3 bases and J by 8 bases. The CDR3 DNA follows: TGCGCCAGCAGCTCGACTGCGGGACAGGGTGAGGGCTACACCTTC. Its protein product is CASSSTAGQGEGYTF.

The chain is built from TRBV9 and TRBJ2-5; D uncertain. Germline CDR1 SGDLS, CDR2 YYNGEE. V dropped 2 bases and J dropped 0 bases, with 5 bases sitting between them. CDR3 size: 13 residues. The chain's CDR3 is CASSVTYQETQYF. The CDR3 DNA reads as TGTGCCAGCAGCGTGACGTACCAAGAGACCCAGTACTTC. Based on the CDR3 plus reference TRBV9 and TRBJ2-5, the full variable domain is DSGVTQTPKHLITATGQRVTLRCSPRSGDLSVYWYQQSLDQGLQFLIQYYNGEERAKGNILERFSAQQFPDLHSELNLSSLELGDSALYFCASSVTYQETQYFGPGTRLLVL.

The V and J genes are TRBV18 and TRBJ2-2; TRBD1 matches at 7 bases. The CDR3 covers 16 residues. CDR1 is KGHSH, CDR2 LQKENI, per germline. J gave up 6 bases and V 4 bases, and 11 bases lay outside the gene matches. CDR3 DNA: TGTGCCAGCTCACTCCGACAGGGTGCGGAAGCCGGGGAGCTGTTTTTT. Encoded protein: CASSLRQGAEAGELFF. The full variable domain, in which reference TRBV18 and TRBJ2-2 provide the parts outside the CDR3, is NAGVMQNPRHLVRRRGQEARLRCSPMKGHSHVYWYRQLPEEGLKFMVYLQKENIIDESGMPKERFSAEFPKEGPSILRIQQVVRGDSAAYFCASSLRQGAEAGELFFGEGSRLTVL.

V gene TRBV30 combines with J gene TRBJ2-2; no clear D gene. Trimming took 5 bases from V and 6 from J, leaving 10 bases between them. CDR3 length equals 12 residues. In germline, CDR1 is GTSNPN, CDR2 SVGIG (reference sequence). The CDR3 protein is CAWYGVAGELFF. The CDR3 DNA sequence: TGTGCCTGGTATGGGGTGGCCGGGGAGCTGTTTTTT.

This clone showed up just once. Distinct nucleotide sequences in the sample also encode this CDR3. The chain is built from TRBV18 and TRBJ1-6; TRBD1 agrees at 10 bases. The V and J ends lost 3 bases and 10 bases, in that order; junction bases with no gene match: 3. Germline V gene sequence: CDR1 KGHSH, CDR2 LQKENI. This CDR3 comprises 14 residues. The CDR3 is CASSPGTGDSPLHF. For the CDR3, the DNA is TGTGCCAGCTCACCTGGGACAGGGGACTCACCCCTCCACTTT.

The V and J genes are TRBV3-1 (or the pseudogene TRBV3-2) and TRBJ2-3, with D possibly matching TRBD2 (6 bases). Germline CDR1 reads LGHDT; CDR2 reads YNNKEL (reference sequence). CDR3 length: 16 amino acids. V was shortened by 4 bases and J by 8 bases, with 22 bases between the two germline ends. The chain's CDR3 is CASSLTRRLGAGTQYF. The CDR3 bases are TGTGCCAGCAGCCTCACCCGGAGACTAGGGGCTGGTACGCAGTATTTT.

The chain has TRBV29-1 and TRBJ2-5; D unresolved. The germline V gene encodes CDR1 SQVTM and CDR2 ANQGSEA. The length of the CDR3 is 16 residues. The V gene lost 5 bases and the J gene lost 5 bases, with 24 bases spanning the gap. The CDR3 DNA is TGCAGCGTTCTTTCGGACCCCGGGCGACGCGCGGAGACCCAGTACTTC. Protein product: CSVLSDPGRRAETQYF. Full variable domain (missing parts from reference TRBV29-1 and TRBJ2-5): SAVISQKPSRDICQRGTSLTIQCQVDSQVTMMFWYRQQPGQSLTLIATANQGSEATYESGFVIDKFPISRPNLTFSTLTVSNMSPEDSSIYLCSVLSDPGRRAETQYFGPGTRLLVL.

The J gene is TRBJ2-5, the V gene TRBV11-3, with 9 bases that match TRBD1. The CDR3 consists of 14 residues. Trimming removed 3 bases from V and 4 bases from J; junction bases left unmatched: 3. Germline CDR1 SGHNT, CDR2 YENEEA. CDR3 coding DNA: TGTGCCAGCAGCTTCGGGACAGGGACAGAGACCCAGTACTTC. Protein: CASSFGTGTETQYF.

CDR3: CSVFPLLGGGQGPGELFF. DNA of the CDR3: TGCAGCGTTTTCCCCTTATTAGGTGGGGGACAGGGTCCCGGGGAGCTGTTTTTT. The chain has TRBV29-1 and TRBJ2-2; 9 bases fit TRBD1. V was clipped by 5 bases and J by 6 bases; unmatched bases: 19. The CDR3 totals 18 residues. In germline, CDR1 is SQVTM, CDR2 ANQGSEA.

The chain couples TRBV3-1 (or the pseudogene TRBV3-2) to TRBJ1-2; 9 bases align to TRBD1. CDR3 length: 16 amino acids. The junction had 14 bases not matched to a gene; V was cut back by 4 bases and J by 8 bases. Germline V gene lookup returns CDR1 LGHDT and CDR2 YNNKEL (reference sequence). CDR3 amino acids: CASSPRTAGTGSGYTF. The CDR3 DNA reads as TGTGCCAGCAGCCCACGAACCGCCGGGACAGGGAGCGGCTACACCTTC.

The CDR3 spells CASSLGEGDEQYF. The CDR3 DNA reads as TGTGCCAGCAGCCTGGGGGAAGGCGACGAGCAGTACTTC. The rearrangement joins TRBV4-2 to TRBJ2-7, with D perhaps assigned TRBD1 or TRBD2 (5 bases each). This CDR3 has 13 residues. V gave up 4 bases and J gave up 5 bases, with 12 bases separating them. From germline, CDR1 is LGHNA and CDR2 YNFKEQ.

The chain carries TRBV6-1 and TRBJ1-2; D is perhaps TRBD1 (5 bases). With 2 bases removed from V and 4 bases from J, the gap between germline ends came to 14 bases. Germline CDR1 reads MNHNS; CDR2 reads SASEGT. The CDR3 is 15 residues long. CDR3 in DNA: TGTGCCAGCAGTGAATGGGAGGGACTCAGCTATGGCTACACCTTC. Residues: CASSEWEGLSYGYTF.

The chain employs TRBV3-1 (or the pseudogene TRBV3-2) and TRBJ1-3; TRBD1 is a possible D gene (5 bases). The CDR3 is 16 residues long. Germline CDR1 LGHDT, CDR2 YNNKEL (reference sequence). Trimming stripped 0 bases from V and 1 base from J, with 10 bases between. CDR3 residues: CASSQERGGSGNTIYF. The CDR3 coding sequence is TGTGCCAGCAGCCAAGAACGGGGCGGGTCTGGAAACACCATATATTTT.

The rearrangement links TRBV20-1 to TRBJ2-2, with D possibly matching TRBD2 (5 bases). This CDR3 is built from 12 residues. Trimming pared 3 bases from V and 6 bases from J, leaving 8 bases between. CDR1 and CDR2 (germline): DFQATT, SNEGSKA (reference sequence). CDR3 in amino acids: CSASEGPGELFF. In DNA, the CDR3 is TGCAGTGCTAGTGAGGGTCCCGGGGAGCTGTTTTTT.

The CDR3 bases are TGTGCCAGCAGCTTAAGGGGTGGACAGGGGAGCTATGGCTACACCTTC. Amino acids: CASSLRGGQGSYGYTF. The chain combines TRBV7-3 with TRBJ1-2; 9 nucleotides match TRBD1. CDR1 is SGHTA and CDR2 is FQGTGA in the germline V gene. V lost 1 base and J lost 4; bases outside the gene matches: 7. The CDR3 length is 16 residues.

The V and J genes are TRBV25-1 and TRBJ1-1; D not certain. This CDR3 has 15 amino acids. Germline CDR1 MGHDK, CDR2 SYGVNS. Trimming cost V 3 bases and J 1 base, with 12 bases left between them. The CDR3 loop reads CASSESWEKNTEAFF. The CDR3 DNA sequence: TGTGCCAGCAGTGAGTCATGGGAAAAGAACACTGAAGCTTTCTTT. Combining the CDR3 with reference TRBV25-1 and TRBJ1-1 gives the whole variable domain EADIYQTPRYLVIGTGKKITLECSQTMGHDKMYWYQQDPGMELHLIHYSYGVNSTEKGDLSSESTVSRIRTEHFPLTLESARPSHTSQYLCASSESWEKNTEAFFGQGTRLTVV.

The V call is TRBV9, the J call TRBJ1-2; D remains ambiguous. The CDR3 runs to 11 residues. The V and J ends lost 3 bases and 11 bases respectively, with 11 bases between them. Germline loops: CDR1 SGDLS, CDR2 YYNGEE. The CDR3: CASSASRDYTF. CDR3 nucleotide sequence: TGTGCCAGCAGCGCCTCAAGGGATTACACCTTC.

This clone was found once. V usage is TRBV11-1 and J usage is TRBJ2-5, with unresolved D. The V end lost 5 bases, the J end lost 5 bases, and 15 bases lay between the germline ends. This CDR3 spans 14 amino acids. Germline V gene data show CDR1 as SGHAT and CDR2 as FQDESV (reference sequence). CDR3 in amino acids: CASSQRSSGETQYF. In DNA, the CDR3 is TGTGCCAGCAGCCAAAGGTCGTCCGGGGAGACCCAGTACTTC.

In its sample, this clone was seen a few times. The chain has TRBV11-2 and TRBJ2-3, with D hard to call. V lost 3 bases and J 4 bases, leaving 11 bases between the germline ends. CDR3 length: 14 residues. Germline V gene data show CDR1 as SGHAT and CDR2 as FQNNGV. Here the CDR3 DNA reads TGTGCCAGCAGCTTGGCCAGCCCAGCAGATACGCAGTATTTT. It codes for CASSLASPADTQYF.

The chain combines TRBV10-3 with TRBJ1-1, with a tentative D call TRBD1 (6 bases). Between the trimmed V and J ends, which lost 6 bases and 1 base, there was a span of 12 bases. This CDR3 has 14 residues. The germline V gene has CDR1 ENHRY and CDR2 SYGVKD. DNA for the CDR3: TGTGCCATCAGGGGGGCCGGAGGGAACACTGAAGCTTTCTTT. It yields the protein CAIRGAGGNTEAFF.

The J gene is TRBJ1-2, the V gene TRBV6-4, with 7 positions matching TRBD1. V dropped 4 bases and J dropped 4; count of bases not matched to a gene: 12. CDR1 MRHNA and CDR2 SNTAGT come from the germline V gene. The CDR3 runs 16 residues. In DNA, the CDR3 is TGTGCCAGCAGTGCATCGGGACAGATACTTCCCTATGGCTACACCTTC. Translating it yields CASSASGQILPYGYTF.

The chain employs TRBV4-1 and TRBJ2-2, with a weak D call TRBD1 (5 bases). Trimming cost V 4 bases and J 4 bases, with 16 bases left between them. Germline CDR1 is MGHRA and CDR2 is YSYEKL. The CDR3 extends over 16 amino acids. The CDR3 loop reads CASSPLGHRFTGELFF. In DNA, the CDR3 is TGCGCCAGCAGCCCTCTCGGACACCGGTTCACCGGGGAGCTGTTTTTT.

The V gene is TRBV2, the J gene TRBJ1-1; 8 nucleotides line up with TRBD1. Germline V gene lookup returns CDR1 SNHLY and CDR2 FYNNEI. Germline trimming cut 2 bases from V and 4 bases from J; bases unmatched to any gene: 15. The CDR3 runs 18 residues. This CDR3 is CASSERTGRGFMGTEAFF. The CDR3 nucleotides read TGTGCCAGCAGTGAAAGGACAGGGAGGGGGTTTATGGGCACTGAAGCTTTCTTT.

A single count supports this clone. CDR3 nucleotides: TGTGCCAGCAGTGAAGCGCTAAGTCAGGGGGCGTCCTATAATTCACCCCTCCACTTT. Translation gives CASSEALSQGASYNSPLHF. The V and J genes are TRBV6-1 and TRBJ1-6; TRBD1 matches at 8 bases. CDR3 length: 19 amino acids. The ends lost 0 bases at V and 1 base at J; junction bases unmatched: 8. Germline-derived CDR1 and CDR2 are MNHNS and SASEGT.

The rearrangement links TRBV2 to TRBJ2-5; D remains unclear. V was clipped by 4 bases and J by 2 bases, with 14 bases between them. The CDR3 is 15 residues long. The germline V gene encodes CDR1 SNHLY and CDR2 FYNNEI. For the CDR3, the DNA is TGTGCCAGCAGTGCGAATTACCAGTTACAAGAGACCCAGTACTTC. Translating it yields CASSANYQLQETQYF.